This is a list of T cell receptor beta chains from one sample in a study of control samples from healthy donors and cancer patients. Profiled with immunoSEQ multiplex PCR; TCRdb holds only in-frame clones, not every one. This sample carries some 13,000 clones, roughly three quarters of them seen once, and the ten largest clones take about 8%. Sequencing used formalin-fixed, paraffin-embedded tissue. These receptors were obtained from a male donor with melanoma. CDR3s include the opening cysteine and the closing phenylalanine or tryptophan. The D gene is left open where the match is weak.

cdr3_aa,j_call,v_call,d_call
CASSPSRGPYEQYF,TRBJ2-7,TRBV27,TRBD1
CASSRAGANTEAFF,TRBJ1-1,TRBV5-1,.
CASSLPTGSYGYTF,TRBJ1-2,TRBV7-2,TRBD1
CASSDRDRPTNTGELFF,TRBJ2-2,TRBV19,TRBD1
CASSQTGVTTEAFF,TRBJ1-1,TRBV4-3,TRBD1
CASSLTGGETQYF,TRBJ2-5,TRBV6-6,TRBD1
CASSLRGGASYNEQFF,TRBJ2-1,TRBV14,.
CASRDSINKYSGNTIYF,TRBJ1-3,TRBV28,.
CASSTPWGRIDTQYF,TRBJ2-3,TRBV19,.
CASSLWPGTEAFF,TRBJ1-1,TRBV27,.
CASSSTGSTDTQYF,TRBJ2-3,TRBV7-2,.
CASSRAFPTEAFF,TRBJ1-1,TRBV6-5,.
CASSPFGQGAGGYTF,TRBJ1-2,TRBV5-4,TRBD1
CASRTGTEAFF,TRBJ1-1,TRBV6-5,.
CASRTLGVYSNQPQHF,TRBJ1-5,TRBV28,.
CASSLGGPTYEQYF,TRBJ2-7,TRBV11-2,.
CATSRDNRQGWAYEQYF,TRBJ2-7,TRBV15,.
CASSTHQGGYTF,TRBJ1-2,TRBV12-3/TRBV12-4,.
CASSQDLYEQYF,TRBJ2-7,TRBV4-1,.
CASSLKFGGSGTYEQYF,TRBJ2-7,TRBV7-8,.
CATNPKPNTEAFF,TRBJ1-1,TRBV19,.
CASSLAGTTEAFF,TRBJ1-1,TRBV5-1,.
CSATFSDTQYF,TRBJ2-3,TRBV20-1,.
CASSPGSGGNQPQHF,TRBJ1-5,TRBV18,.
CASSPSGGQAGELFF,TRBJ2-2,TRBV11-3,.
CASSYRGSVNPLEQFF,TRBJ2-1,TRBV6-2/TRBV6-3,.
CASSQDPPIFNSPLHF,TRBJ1-6,TRBV3-1/TRBV3-2,.
CASSQVGADTQYF,TRBJ2-3,TRBV4-3,.
CASSLGTDSPLHF,TRBJ1-6,TRBV11-2,.